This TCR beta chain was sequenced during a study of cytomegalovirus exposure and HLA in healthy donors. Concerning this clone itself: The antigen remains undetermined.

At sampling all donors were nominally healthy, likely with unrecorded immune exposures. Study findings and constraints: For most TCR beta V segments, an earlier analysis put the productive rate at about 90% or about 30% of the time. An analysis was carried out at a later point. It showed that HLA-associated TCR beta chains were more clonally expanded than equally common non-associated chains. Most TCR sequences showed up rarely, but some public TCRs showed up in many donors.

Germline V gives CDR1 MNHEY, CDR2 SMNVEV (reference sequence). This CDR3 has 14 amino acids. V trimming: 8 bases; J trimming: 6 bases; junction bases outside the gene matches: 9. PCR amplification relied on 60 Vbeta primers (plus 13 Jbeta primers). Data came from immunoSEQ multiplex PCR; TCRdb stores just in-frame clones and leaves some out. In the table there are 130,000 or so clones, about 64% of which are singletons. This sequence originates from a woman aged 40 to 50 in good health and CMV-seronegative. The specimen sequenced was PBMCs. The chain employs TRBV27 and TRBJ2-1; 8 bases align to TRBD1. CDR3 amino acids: CASHGAGGLNEQFF. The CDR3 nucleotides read TGTGCCAGCCACGGGGCAGGGGGCCTCAATGAGCAGTTCTTC.